This TCR beta chain was obtained from a study of blood T cell repertoires in COVID-19. Overall study context: Acute and convalescent COVID-19 samples came from the United States, Italy and Spain. From T cells, B-cell-depleted T cells, or PBMCs came the material, which was cDNA or gDNA.

Germline values: CDR1 MRHNA, CDR2 SNTAGT. The CDR3 extends over 14 amino acids. The J segment lost 4 bases and the V segment lost 6 bases, leaving 3 bases of the junction unmatched. Original processing notes: Estimation of nucleated cell counts relied on the amplification of reference gene primers. Some clones are missing from TCRdb's copy, which holds only in-frame ones; the method was immunoSEQ multiplex PCR. From that table come the V and J calls and clone size; the DNA was used to work out D and trimming. The sample lists roughly 170,000 clones, about nine tenths occurring once. Sequenced input: peripheral blood. The clonotype was recovered from a man aged 65 to 79 with active or convalescent COVID-19. The rearrangement links TRBV6-4 to TRBJ2-1; TRBD1 aligns across 10 bases. The CDR3 nucleotides read TGTGCCAGCAGCGGACAGGGGGGGTACAATGAGCAGTTCTTC. This codes for CASSGQGGYNEQFF.